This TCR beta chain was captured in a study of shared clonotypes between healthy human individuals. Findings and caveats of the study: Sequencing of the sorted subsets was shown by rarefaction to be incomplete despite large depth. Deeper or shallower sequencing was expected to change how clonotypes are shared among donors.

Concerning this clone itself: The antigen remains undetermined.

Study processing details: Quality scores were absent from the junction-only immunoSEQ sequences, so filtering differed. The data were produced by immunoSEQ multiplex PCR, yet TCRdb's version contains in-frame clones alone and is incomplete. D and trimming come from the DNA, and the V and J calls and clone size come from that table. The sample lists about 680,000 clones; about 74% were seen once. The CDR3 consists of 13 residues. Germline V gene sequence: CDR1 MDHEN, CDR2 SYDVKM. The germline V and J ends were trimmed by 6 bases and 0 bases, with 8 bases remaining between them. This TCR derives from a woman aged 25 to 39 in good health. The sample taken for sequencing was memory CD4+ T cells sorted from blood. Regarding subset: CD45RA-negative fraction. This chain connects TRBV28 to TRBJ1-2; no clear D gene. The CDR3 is CASRPSANYGYTF. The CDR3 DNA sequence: TGTGCCAGCAGGCCGTCGGCTAACTATGGCTACACCTTC.